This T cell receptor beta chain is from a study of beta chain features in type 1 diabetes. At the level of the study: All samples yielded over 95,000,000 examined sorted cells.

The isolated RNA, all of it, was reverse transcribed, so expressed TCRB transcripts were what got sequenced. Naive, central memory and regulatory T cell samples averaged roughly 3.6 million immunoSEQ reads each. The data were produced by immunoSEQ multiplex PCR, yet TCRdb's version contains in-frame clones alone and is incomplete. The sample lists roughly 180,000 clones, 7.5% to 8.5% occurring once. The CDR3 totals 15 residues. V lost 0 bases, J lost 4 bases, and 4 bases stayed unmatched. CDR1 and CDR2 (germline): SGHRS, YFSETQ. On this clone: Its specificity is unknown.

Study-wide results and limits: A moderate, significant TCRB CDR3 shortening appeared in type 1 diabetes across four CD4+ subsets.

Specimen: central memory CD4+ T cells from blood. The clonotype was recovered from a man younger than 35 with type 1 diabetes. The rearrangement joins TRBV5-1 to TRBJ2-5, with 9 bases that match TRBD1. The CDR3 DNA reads TGCGCCAGCAGCTTGGCCCCGGGACAGGGAGAGACCCAGTACTTC. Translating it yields CASSLAPGQGETQYF.